Sequencing of this T cell receptor beta chain was carried out in a study of blood T cell repertoires in COVID-19. About the research overall: Donors in the United States, Italy and Spain gave samples during acute or convalescent COVID-19. Sources were T cells, B-cell-depleted T cells, or PBMCs; the material itself was cDNA or gDNA.

CDR3 size: 15 residues. Germline V lookup: CDR1 LGHNT, CDR2 FRNRAP. With 0 bases removed from V and 6 bases from J, the gap between germline ends came to 12 bases. As handled by the study authors: Using reference gene primer amplification, nucleated cell counts were estimated. Using immunoSEQ multiplex PCR, the repertoire was profiled, and TCRdb retains in-frame clones only, with some absent. The V and J calls and clone size come from that table; D and trimming were worked out from the DNA. The repertoire holds some 350,000 clones, with 90% as singletons. This clone came up once. V is TRBV12-5 and J is TRBJ1-5; no clear D gene. The sequenced sample was peripheral blood. The origin of this receptor is a man aged 18 to 29 with active or convalescent COVID-19. CDR3 residues: CASGLVSCGRQPQHF. As DNA, the CDR3 is TGTGCTAGTGGTTTGGTTAGCTGCGGCCGTCAGCCCCAGCATTTT.